A selection of T cell receptor beta chains follows, all from one sample in a study of a mutant IDH1 vaccine in newly diagnosed glioma. No antigens are known for them. Data came from immunoSEQ multiplex PCR; TCRdb stores just in-frame clones and leaves some out. The sample has 25,000 to 40,000 clones; more than 65% are singletons. The sample was PBMCs, taken from a glioma patient whose treatment included an IDH1 peptide vaccine. Receptor source: a man aged 25-45 years with glioma. The CDR3 runs from the conserved cysteine through the conserved F or W. D genes are given only for firm matches. Some rows mark clone size as missing; the rest say once, few, many or name a class of expanded clone.

d_gene: NA
j_gene: TRBJ1-2
v_gene: TRBV19
abundance: NA
CDR3nt: TGTGCCAGTAGTTTGGAGATGGGGACCGATGGCTACACCTTC
CDR3aa: CASSLEMGTDGYTF

d_gene: NA
j_gene: TRBJ1-2
v_gene: TRBV9
abundance: NA
CDR3nt: TGTGCCAGCAGCGTAGGAGGTTATGGCTACACCTTC
CDR3aa: CASSVGGYGYTF

d_gene: TRBD1
j_gene: TRBJ2-3
v_gene: TRBV5-6
abundance: NA
CDR3nt: TGTGCCAGCAGCTTGCGCGGGACAGGGGTTTCTGAAACGCAGTATTTT
CDR3aa: CASSLRGTGVSETQYF

d_gene: NA
j_gene: TRBJ1-5
v_gene: TRBV28
abundance: NA
CDR3nt: TGTGCCAGCAGTTTCCCAGGAAGCAATCAGCCCCAGCATTTT
CDR3aa: CASSFPGSNQPQHF

d_gene: NA
j_gene: TRBJ2-5
v_gene: TRBV19
abundance: NA
CDR3nt: TGTGCCAGTAGAGCTGTCGGGGGTAGGGAGACCCAGTACTTC
CDR3aa: CASRAVGGRETQYF

d_gene: NA
j_gene: TRBJ2-7
v_gene: TRBV5-4
abundance: NA
CDR3nt: TGTGCCAGCAGCCGGGACGGGTACGAGCAGTACTTC
CDR3aa: CASSRDGYEQYF

d_gene: TRBD2
j_gene: TRBJ2-1
v_gene: TRBV7-6
abundance: NA
CDR3nt: TGTGCCAGCAGCCCCCTTCCCGGGAGAGCGGGGGGAAATGAGCAGTTCTTC
CDR3aa: CASSPLPGRAGGNEQFF

d_gene: NA
j_gene: TRBJ2-1
v_gene: TRBV5-1
abundance: NA
CDR3nt: TGCGCCAGCAGCGTAAGTACCAATGAGCAGTTCTTC
CDR3aa: CASSVSTNEQFF

d_gene: TRBD1
j_gene: TRBJ1-1
v_gene: TRBV27
abundance: NA
CDR3nt: TGTGCCAGCAGTCCTTGGGACAGACCCAACACTGAAGCTTTCTTT
CDR3aa: CASSPWDRPNTEAFF

d_gene: NA
j_gene: TRBJ2-7
v_gene: TRBV10-1
abundance: few
CDR3nt: TGCGCCAGCAGTGACAGGGGCGAGCAGTACTTC
CDR3aa: CASSDRGEQYF

d_gene: NA
j_gene: TRBJ1-1
v_gene: TRBV27
abundance: NA
CDR3nt: TGTGCCAGCAAGTTCAGCCTCGGGACTGAAGCTTTCTTT
CDR3aa: CASKFSLGTEAFF

d_gene: NA
j_gene: TRBJ1-2
v_gene: TRBV30
abundance: NA
CDR3nt: TGTGGAGGGGGAGGGGGGGACTATGGCTACACCTTC
CDR3aa: CGGGGGDYGYTF

d_gene: NA
j_gene: TRBJ1-4
v_gene: TRBV28
abundance: NA
CDR3nt: TGTGCCAGCAGTTCTGTGGACCTTAATGAAAAACTGTTTTTT
CDR3aa: CASSSVDLNEKLFF

d_gene: NA
j_gene: TRBJ2-3
v_gene: TRBV2
abundance: NA
CDR3nt: TGTGCCAGCAGTTACACAGATACGCAGTATTTT
CDR3aa: CASSYTDTQYF

d_gene: TRBD2
j_gene: TRBJ2-5
v_gene: TRBV6-1
abundance: NA
CDR3nt: TGTGCCAGCAGTGGGGGGACTAGCGGACCAAAGACCCAGTACTTC
CDR3aa: CASSGGTSGPKTQYF

d_gene: NA
j_gene: TRBJ1-2
v_gene: TRBV4-1
abundance: NA
CDR3nt: TGCGCCAGCAGCCCCCCCGGCCAGGGCTTTCTTATAGGCTACACCTTC
CDR3aa: CASSPPGQGFLIGYTF

d_gene: NA
j_gene: TRBJ1-4
v_gene: TRBV19
abundance: NA
CDR3nt: TGTGCCAGTAGTATCAAGAGAGGGGGAGGGGAAAAACTGTTTTTT
CDR3aa: CASSIKRGGGEKLFF

d_gene: NA
j_gene: TRBJ1-3
v_gene: TRBV30
abundance: few
CDR3nt: TGTGCCTGGATGAAGGGGTCCTCCTCTGGAAACACCATATATTTT
CDR3aa: CAWMKGSSSGNTIYF

d_gene: NA
j_gene: TRBJ1-5
v_gene: TRBV7-9
abundance: few
CDR3nt: TGTGCCAGCAGCTCCGATAATACCGGGACTTCTCATCAGCCCCAGCATTTT
CDR3aa: CASSSDNTGTSHQPQHF

d_gene: TRBD1
j_gene: TRBJ1-5
v_gene: TRBV7-9
abundance: NA
CDR3nt: TGTGCCAGCAGCTTTGGCGCCGGGACAGGGGGCAATCAGCCCCAGCATTTT
CDR3aa: CASSFGAGTGGNQPQHF

d_gene: NA
j_gene: TRBJ2-3
v_gene: TRBV6-5
abundance: NA
CDR3nt: TGTGCCAGCAGTTACTCCGGCAGGAGAACAGATACGCAGTATTTT
CDR3aa: CASSYSGRRTDTQYF

d_gene: NA
j_gene: TRBJ1-1
v_gene: TRBV5-1
abundance: NA
CDR3nt: TGCGCCAGCAGCTTGGCGGGGCGAGACACTGAAGCTTTCTTT
CDR3aa: CASSLAGRDTEAFF

d_gene: NA
j_gene: TRBJ1-1
v_gene: TRBV10-1
abundance: NA
CDR3nt: TGCGCCAGCAGCGACGGACACACGAACACTGAAGCTTTCTTT
CDR3aa: CASSDGHTNTEAFF

d_gene: NA
j_gene: TRBJ1-1
v_gene: TRBV4-1
abundance: few
CDR3nt: TGCGCCAGCAGCCAAGTATTGGGGCCGGGGATTTCGAACACTGAAGCTTTCTTT
CDR3aa: CASSQVLGPGISNTEAFF

d_gene: NA
j_gene: TRBJ2-2
v_gene: TRBV6-5
abundance: NA
CDR3nt: TGTGCCAGCAGTTATGGGCCGGTGAGCGCCGGGGAGCTGTTTTTT
CDR3aa: CASSYGPVSAGELFF

d_gene: NA
j_gene: TRBJ2-7
v_gene: TRBV19
abundance: NA
CDR3nt: TGTGCCAGTAGCCTTTCGACAGCTTCCTACGAGCAGTACTTC
CDR3aa: CASSLSTASYEQYF

d_gene: TRBD2
j_gene: TRBJ2-1
v_gene: TRBV12-5
abundance: NA
CDR3nt: TGTGCTAGTGGTTTGATTATCGGAAGCGGGGCTTACAATGAGCAGTTCTTC
CDR3aa: CASGLIIGSGAYNEQFF

d_gene: NA
j_gene: TRBJ1-5
v_gene: TRBV6-1
abundance: NA
CDR3nt: TGTGCCAGCAGTCAAGCCATGGGGGATTATAGCAATCAGCCCCAGCATTTT
CDR3aa: CASSQAMGDYSNQPQHF

d_gene: NA
j_gene: TRBJ1-1
v_gene: TRBV7-9
abundance: NA
CDR3nt: TGTGCCAGCAGCCCACGGATCGGAGAGGGCGTGTTGAACACTGAAGCTTTCTTT
CDR3aa: CASSPRIGEGVLNTEAFF

d_gene: NA
j_gene: TRBJ1-2
v_gene: TRBV27
abundance: NA
CDR3nt: TGTGCCAGCAGTGAAATGGCAGGGGAGACTCTTAGCACCTTC
CDR3aa: CASSEMAGETLSTF

d_gene: TRBD2
j_gene: TRBJ2-1
v_gene: TRBV27
abundance: NA
CDR3nt: TGTGCCAGCAGGGGACTAGCGGGAGGTTCCGCCTACAATGAGCAGTTCTTC
CDR3aa: CASRGLAGGSAYNEQFF

d_gene: NA
j_gene: TRBJ2-7
v_gene: TRBV5-1
abundance: NA
CDR3nt: TGCGCCAGCAGCTTGGAGGGGACAGAGCAGTACTTC
CDR3aa: CASSLEGTEQYF

d_gene: NA
j_gene: TRBJ2-2
v_gene: TRBV7-2
abundance: NA
CDR3nt: TGTGCCAGCAGCATAACAACCCAGGGATGGCTGTTTTTT
CDR3aa: CASSITTQGWLFF

d_gene: NA
j_gene: TRBJ1-2
v_gene: TRBV6-1
abundance: NA
CDR3nt: TGTGCCAGCAGTGATAAAATGACAGTCGGGGGCTACACCTTC
CDR3aa: CASSDKMTVGGYTF

d_gene: TRBD1
j_gene: TRBJ1-4
v_gene: TRBV29-1
abundance: NA
CDR3nt: TGCAGCGTTTCGGATCCCGGGACAGGGAGGAAACTGTTTTTT
CDR3aa: CSVSDPGTGRKLFF

d_gene: NA
j_gene: TRBJ1-1
v_gene: TRBV28
abundance: NA
CDR3nt: TGTGCCAGCAGTTTTAGCAGGGTTGGCACTGAAGCTTTCTTT
CDR3aa: CASSFSRVGTEAFF